Sequencing of this T cell receptor beta chain was carried out in a study of beta chain features in type 1 diabetes. All sorted populations exceeded 95% purity. This clone showed up just a few times. No antigen is known for it. Study-wide results and limits: Any role of HLA type in TCRB rearrangement remained unresolved here. Type 1 diabetes patients showed a moderate but significant shortening of TCRB CDR3s in all four CD4+ subsets. Naive, central memory and Treg TCRB repertoires appeared more alike in patients than in healthy donors.

The authors reverse transcribed all of the isolated RNA, so sequencing captured expressed TCRB transcripts. Read counts averaged approximately 3.6 million for samples of naive, central memory and regulatory T cells. TCRdb keeps only in-frame clones here, not all; method: immunoSEQ multiplex PCR. The table shows approximately 600,000 clones, with around 11% occurring only once. Trimming removed 6 bases at V and 4 bases at J, with 16 bases between. The V gene's germline CDR1 is ENHRY and CDR2 SYGVKD. The length of the CDR3 is 15 residues. The clonotype was recovered from a young man with type 1 diabetes. Sequencing input: naive CD4+ T cells from blood. The chain is built from TRBV10-3 and TRBJ2-1; D may be TRBD2 (6 bases). The CDR3 DNA sequence: TGTGCCATCAGCGGGTGGGAGGACTATTACAATGAGCAGTTCTTC. It yields the protein CAISGWEDYYNEQFF.